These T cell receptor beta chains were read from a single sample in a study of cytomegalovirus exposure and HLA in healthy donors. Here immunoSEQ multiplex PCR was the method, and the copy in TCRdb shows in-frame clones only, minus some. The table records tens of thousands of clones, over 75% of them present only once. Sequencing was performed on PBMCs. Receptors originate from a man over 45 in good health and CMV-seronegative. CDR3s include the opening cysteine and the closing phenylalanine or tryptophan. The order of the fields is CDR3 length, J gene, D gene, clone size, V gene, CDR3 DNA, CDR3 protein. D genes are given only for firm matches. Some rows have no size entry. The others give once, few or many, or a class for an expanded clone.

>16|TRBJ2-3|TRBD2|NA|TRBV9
TGTGCCAGCAGTCACGGACTAGCGTTATCGGGGGATACGCAGTATTTT
CASSHGLALSGDTQYF
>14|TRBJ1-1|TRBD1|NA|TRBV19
TGTGCCAGTAGTATGACAGGGGGCAGCACTGAAGCTTTCTTT
CASSMTGGSTEAFF
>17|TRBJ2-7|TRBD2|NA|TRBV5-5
TGTGCCAGCAGCTTGGAGGCTAGCGGGAGGGCCACCTACGAGCAGTACTTC
CASSLEASGRATYEQYF
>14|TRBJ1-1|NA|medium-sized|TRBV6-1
TGTGCCAGCAGCGTTAGCGGGAGGAACACTGAAGCTTTCTTT
CASSVSGRNTEAFF
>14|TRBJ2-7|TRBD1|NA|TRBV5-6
TGTGCCAGCAGCTTATCCGGGACAGCCTACGAGCAGTACTTC
CASSLSGTAYEQYF
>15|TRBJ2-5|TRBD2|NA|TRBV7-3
TGTGCCAGCAGCCGCGGACTAGCGGGCCAAGAGACCCAGTACTTC
CASSRGLAGQETQYF
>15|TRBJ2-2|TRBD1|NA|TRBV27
TGTGCCAGCAGTTACCGACAGGGGAACACCGGGGAGCTGTTTTTT
CASSYRQGNTGELFF
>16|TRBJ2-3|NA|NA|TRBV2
TGTGCCAGCAGTTACTTAAAGTCGGGTAGCACAGATACGCAGTATTTT
CASSYLKSGSTDTQYF
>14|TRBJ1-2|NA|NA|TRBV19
TGTGCCAGTAGTCCGGACGGGGGTATCTATGGCTACACCTTC
CASSPDGGIYGYTF
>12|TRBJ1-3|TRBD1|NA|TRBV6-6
TGTGCCAGCAGCCGACAGGGTAGCACCATATATTTT
CASSRQGSTIYF
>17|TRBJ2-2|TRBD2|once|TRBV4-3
TGCGCCAGCAGCCGAGGGACTAGCGGGGGGAACACCGGGGAGCTGTTTTTT
CASSRGTSGGNTGELFF
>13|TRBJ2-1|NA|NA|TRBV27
TGTGCCAGCAGTTTTAGCTCCTACAATGAGCAGTTCTTC
CASSFSSYNEQFF
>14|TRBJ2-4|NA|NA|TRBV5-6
TGTGCCAGCAGCCAGGGGACCGCCAAAAACATTCAGTACTTC
CASSQGTAKNIQYF
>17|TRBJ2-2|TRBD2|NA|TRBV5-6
TGTGCCAGCAGCCAACTAGCGGGATCTGCGCTTTCCGGGGAGCTGTTTTTT
CASSQLAGSALSGELFF
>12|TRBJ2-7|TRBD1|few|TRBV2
TGTGCCAGCGACCAGGGGGCTAGCGAGCAGTACTTC
CASDQGASEQYF
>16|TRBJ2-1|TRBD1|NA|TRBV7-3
TGTGCCAGCAGCACCCGGCAGGGGGCAGTTTCGGATGAGCAGTTCTTC
CASSTRQGAVSDEQFF
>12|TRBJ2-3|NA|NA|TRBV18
TGTGCCAGCTCACCATCTAGAGATACGCAGTATTTT
CASSPSRDTQYF
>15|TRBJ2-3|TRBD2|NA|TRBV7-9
TGTGCCAGCAGCTTAGGACGGGGGGGGGTAGATACGCAGTATTTT
CASSLGRGGVDTQYF
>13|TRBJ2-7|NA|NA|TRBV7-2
TGTGCCAGCAGCTTAAACAGGGTCCGCGAGCAGTACTTC
CASSLNRVREQYF
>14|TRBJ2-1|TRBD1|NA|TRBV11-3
TGTGCCAGCAGCTTAGGGACAGGTTACAATGAGCAGTTCTTC
CASSLGTGYNEQFF
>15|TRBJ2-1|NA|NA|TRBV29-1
TGCAGCGTTTATGACGGGGGAATTTATTTTGATGAGCAGTTCTTC
CSVYDGGIYFDEQFF
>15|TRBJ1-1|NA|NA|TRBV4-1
TGCGCCAGCACCCAAGGTATACAGGCGGGAACTGAAGCTTTCTTT
CASTQGIQAGTEAFF
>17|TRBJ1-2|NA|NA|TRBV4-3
TGCGCCAGCAGCCCCTCCGACTCTAGTGAGGGAGGCTATGGCTACACCTTC
CASSPSDSSEGGYGYTF
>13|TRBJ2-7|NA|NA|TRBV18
TGTGCCAGCTCCCCCCCGAGCCACTACGAGCAGTACTTC
CASSPPSHYEQYF
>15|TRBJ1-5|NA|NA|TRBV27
TGTGCCAGCAGCGGAGGGACGGGGGGCAATCAGCCCCAGCATTTT
CASSGGTGGNQPQHF
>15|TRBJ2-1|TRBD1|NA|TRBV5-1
TGCGCCAGCAGCTACCAGGGGGAATCCTACAATGAGCAGTTCTTC
CASSYQGESYNEQFF
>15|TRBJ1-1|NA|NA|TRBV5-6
TGTGCCAGCAGCTTGGCCCCCAACATGAACACTGAAGCTTTCTTT
CASSLAPNMNTEAFF